The entry that follows covers one TCR beta chain sequence. The sample originates from a study of blood T cell repertoires in COVID-19. Sequencing used immunoSEQ multiplex PCR; TCRdb keeps in-frame clones, though not all of them. In the table there are around 200,000 clones, less than 85% of which are singletons. Study members were between about 18 and 95 years old and lived in roughly 24 US regions. The length of the CDR3 is 15 residues. Per germline, CDR1 SQVTM and CDR2 ANQGSEA. V lost 6 bases, J lost 3 bases, and 20 bases lay in between. Sequencing input: PBMCs or T cells enriched from blood (not recorded which). This sequence joins TRBV29-1 and TRBJ1-2; D is possibly TRBD1 (6 bases). The sequence was collected from a man in his forties who had recovered from COVID-19. The DNA for the CDR3 is TGCAGCGTCGACCCCGGGCGGGGGGCGCACTATGGCTACACCTTC. This translates into CSVDPGRGAHYGYTF.